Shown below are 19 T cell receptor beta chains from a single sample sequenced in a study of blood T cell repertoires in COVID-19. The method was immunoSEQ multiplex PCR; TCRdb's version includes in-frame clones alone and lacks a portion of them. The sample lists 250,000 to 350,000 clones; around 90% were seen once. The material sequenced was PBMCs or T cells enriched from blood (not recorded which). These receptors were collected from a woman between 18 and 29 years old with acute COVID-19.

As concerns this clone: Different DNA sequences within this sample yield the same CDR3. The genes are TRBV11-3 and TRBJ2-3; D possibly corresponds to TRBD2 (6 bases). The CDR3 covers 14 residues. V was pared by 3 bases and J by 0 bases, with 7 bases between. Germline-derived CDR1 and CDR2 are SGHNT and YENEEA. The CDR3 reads CASSFSGSTDTQYF. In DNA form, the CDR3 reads TGTGCCAGCAGCTTTAGCGGAAGCACAGATACGCAGTATTTT.

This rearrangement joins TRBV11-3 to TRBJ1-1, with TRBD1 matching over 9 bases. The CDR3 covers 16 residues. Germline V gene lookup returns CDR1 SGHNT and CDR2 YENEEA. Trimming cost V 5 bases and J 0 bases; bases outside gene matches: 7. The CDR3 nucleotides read TGTGCCAGCAGCGATGGGACAGGGAAGATGAACACTGAAGCTTTCTTT. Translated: CASSDGTGKMNTEAFF.

CDR3 loop: CASSFVTDEAFF. The CDR3 DNA is TGTGCCAGCAGTTTCGTAACAGATGAAGCTTTCTTT. The chain links TRBV12-3 or TRBV12-4 to TRBJ1-1; no definite D call. The CDR3 has 12 amino acids. The V end was cut by 3 bases, the J end by 7 bases, with 9 bases between.

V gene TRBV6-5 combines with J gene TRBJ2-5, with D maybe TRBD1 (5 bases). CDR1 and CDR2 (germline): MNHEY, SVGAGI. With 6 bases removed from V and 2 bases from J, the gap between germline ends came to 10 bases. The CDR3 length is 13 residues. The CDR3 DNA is TGTGCCAGCAGAGTAGGGGCTCAAGAGACCCAGTACTTC. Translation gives CASRVGAQETQYF.

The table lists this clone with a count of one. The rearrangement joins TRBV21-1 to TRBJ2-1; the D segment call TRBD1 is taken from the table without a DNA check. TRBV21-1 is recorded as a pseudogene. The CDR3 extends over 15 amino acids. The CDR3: CASSKEGAGDNEQFF. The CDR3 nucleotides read TGTGCCAGCAGCAAAGAGGGGGCAGGGGACAATGAGCAGTTCTTC.

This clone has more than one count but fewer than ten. The CDR3 sequence: CASRLASTAYNEQFF. The CDR3 nucleotides read TGTGCCAGTAGATTGGCGTCCACAGCCTACAATGAGCAGTTCTTC. The chain recombines TRBV19 with TRBJ2-1; no clear D gene. The CDR3 length is 15 residues. V was cut by 6 bases and J by 2 bases, with 14 bases left in between. Germline V gives CDR1 LNHDA, CDR2 SQIVND (reference sequence).

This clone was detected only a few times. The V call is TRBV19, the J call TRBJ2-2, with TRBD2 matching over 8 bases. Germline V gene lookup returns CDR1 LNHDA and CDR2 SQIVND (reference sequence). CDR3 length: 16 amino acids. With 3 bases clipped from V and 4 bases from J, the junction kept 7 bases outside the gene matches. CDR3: CASSIGTSLGTGELFF. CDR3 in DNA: TGTGCCAGTAGTATTGGGACTAGTCTGGGCACCGGGGAGCTGTTTTTT.

The CDR3 loop reads CASSAGTSGFSYNEQFF. CDR3 sequence (DNA): TGTGCCAGTAGTGCCGGGACTAGCGGGTTCTCCTACAATGAGCAGTTCTTC. The chain has TRBV19 and TRBJ2-1; TRBD2 aligns across 12 bases. CDR3 length: 17 residues. V shed 5 bases, J shed 0 bases, and the junction held 5 bases outside the gene matches. Germline values: CDR1 LNHDA, CDR2 SQIVND (reference sequence).

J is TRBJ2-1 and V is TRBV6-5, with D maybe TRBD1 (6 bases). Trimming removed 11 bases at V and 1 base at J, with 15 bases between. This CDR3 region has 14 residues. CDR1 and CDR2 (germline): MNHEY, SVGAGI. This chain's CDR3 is CAGGQFPSYNEQFF. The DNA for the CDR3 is TGTGCCGGTGGACAGTTCCCATCCTACAATGAGCAGTTCTTC.

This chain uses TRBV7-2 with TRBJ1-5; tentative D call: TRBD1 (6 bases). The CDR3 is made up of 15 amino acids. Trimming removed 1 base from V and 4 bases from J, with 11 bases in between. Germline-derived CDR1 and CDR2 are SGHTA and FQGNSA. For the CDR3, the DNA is TGTGCCAGCAGCTTAGAAAGCGGACAGAATCAGCCCCAGCATTTT. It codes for CASSLESGQNQPQHF.

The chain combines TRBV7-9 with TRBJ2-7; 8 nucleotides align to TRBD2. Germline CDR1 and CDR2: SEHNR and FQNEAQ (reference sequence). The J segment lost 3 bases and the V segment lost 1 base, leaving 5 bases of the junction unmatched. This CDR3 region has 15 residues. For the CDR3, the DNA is TGTGCCAGCAGCTTAGAGGGCGGGGGGAACTACGAGCAGTACTTC. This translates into CASSLEGGGNYEQYF.

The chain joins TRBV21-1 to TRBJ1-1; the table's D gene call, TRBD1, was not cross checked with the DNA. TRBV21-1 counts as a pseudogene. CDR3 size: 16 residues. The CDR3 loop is CASSTPDRVANTEAFF. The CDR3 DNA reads TGTGCCAGCAGCACCCCGGACAGGGTGGCGAACACTGAAGCTTTCTTT.

The CDR3 here is CASSPLPGSSYNEQFF. The CDR3 DNA follows: TGTGCCAGCTCACCACTGCCAGGCTCCTCTTACAATGAGCAGTTCTTC. The chain has TRBV18 and TRBJ2-1; unclear D gene. Germline assignment: CDR1 KGHSH and CDR2 LQKENI. Trimming left V 1 base short and J 4 bases short, with 14 bases between. The CDR3 totals 16 residues. The variable domain in full, completed from reference TRBV18 and TRBJ2-1, reads NAGVMQNPRHLVRRRGQEARLRCSPMKGHSHVYWYRQLPEEGLKFMVYLQKENIIDESGMPKERFSAEFPKEGPSILRIQQVVRGDSAAYFCASSPLPGSSYNEQFFGPGTRLTVL.

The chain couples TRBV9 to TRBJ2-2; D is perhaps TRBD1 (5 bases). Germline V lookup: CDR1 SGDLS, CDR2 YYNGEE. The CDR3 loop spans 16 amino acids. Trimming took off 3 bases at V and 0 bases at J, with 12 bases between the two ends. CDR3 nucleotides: TGTGCCAGCAGCGCGCACAGGTTCGCGAACACCGGGGAGCTGTTTTTT. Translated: CASSAHRFANTGELFF.

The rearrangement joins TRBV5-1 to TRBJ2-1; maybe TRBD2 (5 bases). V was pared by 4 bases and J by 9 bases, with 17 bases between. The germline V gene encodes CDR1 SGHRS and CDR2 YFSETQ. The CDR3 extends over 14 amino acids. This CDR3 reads CASSALDLEGEQFF. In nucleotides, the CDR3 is TGCGCCAGCAGCGCGCTGGACTTAGAGGGTGAGCAGTTCTTC.

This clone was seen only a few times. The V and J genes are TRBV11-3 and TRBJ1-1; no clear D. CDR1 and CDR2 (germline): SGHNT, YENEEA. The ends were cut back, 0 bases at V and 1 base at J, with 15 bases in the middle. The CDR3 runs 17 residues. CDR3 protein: CASSLERLGRGNTEAFF. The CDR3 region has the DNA TGTGCCAGCAGCTTAGAGCGTTTAGGGAGAGGGAACACTGAAGCTTTCTTT.

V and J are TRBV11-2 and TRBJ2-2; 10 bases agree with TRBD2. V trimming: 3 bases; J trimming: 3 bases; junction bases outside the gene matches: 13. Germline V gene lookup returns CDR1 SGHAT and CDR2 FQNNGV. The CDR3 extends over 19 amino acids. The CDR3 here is CASSLRSSGSPPYTGELFF. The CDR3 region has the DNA TGTGCCAGCAGCTTGAGGTCTAGCGGGAGTCCGCCGTACACCGGGGAGCTGTTTTTT.

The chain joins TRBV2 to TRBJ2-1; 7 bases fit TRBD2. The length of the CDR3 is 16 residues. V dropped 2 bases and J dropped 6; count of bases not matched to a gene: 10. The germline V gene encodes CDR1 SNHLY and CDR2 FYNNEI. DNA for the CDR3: TGTGCCAGCAGTGAACGGGGGAGGGAGGGAAGCAATGAGCAGTTCTTC. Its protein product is CASSERGREGSNEQFF.

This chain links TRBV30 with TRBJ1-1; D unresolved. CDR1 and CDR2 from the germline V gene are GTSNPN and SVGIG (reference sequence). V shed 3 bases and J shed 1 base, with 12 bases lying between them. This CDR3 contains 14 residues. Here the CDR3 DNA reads TGTGCCTGGAGCAAAGGGCGGGGGAACACTGAAGCTTTCTTT. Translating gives CAWSKGRGNTEAFF.